This is a list of T cell receptor beta chains from one sample in a study of cytomegalovirus exposure and HLA in healthy donors. Sequencing used immunoSEQ multiplex PCR; TCRdb keeps in-frame clones, though not all of them. The table includes 180,000 or so clones, over 60% detected once. Sequencing input: PBMCs. Source of these receptors: a man in his fifties or sixties in good health and CMV-seropositive. CDR3s include the opening cysteine and the closing phenylalanine or tryptophan. The order of the fields is J gene, D gene, CDR3 length, V gene, CDR3 protein. A D gene is named only where the DNA matches it firmly.

j_call: TRBJ1-4
d_call: TRBD1
cdr3_length: 17
v_call: TRBV5-6
cdr3_aa: CASSRGQKTATNEKLFF

j_call: TRBJ2-2
d_call: TRBD2
cdr3_length: 17
v_call: TRBV6-1
cdr3_aa: CASSAISGGLNTGELFF

j_call: TRBJ2-2
d_call: .
cdr3_length: 16
v_call: TRBV15
cdr3_aa: CATSSLAGSNTGELFF

j_call: TRBJ2-1
d_call: .
cdr3_length: 15
v_call: TRBV4-1
cdr3_aa: CASSRTLRSHGEQFF

j_call: TRBJ2-2
d_call: TRBD1
cdr3_length: 15
v_call: TRBV9
cdr3_aa: CASSPGTGGTGELFF

j_call: TRBJ1-5
d_call: .
cdr3_length: 15
v_call: TRBV7-8
cdr3_aa: CASSPGGPRNQPQHF

j_call: TRBJ1-3
d_call: .
cdr3_length: 15
v_call: TRBV7-2
cdr3_aa: CASSLTASSGNTIYF

j_call: TRBJ2-3
d_call: TRBD1
cdr3_length: 15
v_call: TRBV5-4
cdr3_aa: CASSSGQGRPDTQYF

j_call: TRBJ2-2
d_call: .
cdr3_length: 15
v_call: TRBV28
cdr3_aa: CASSLIRGRTGELFF

j_call: TRBJ2-2
d_call: .
cdr3_length: 16
v_call: TRBV7-9
cdr3_aa: CASSFEQGVFTGELFF

j_call: TRBJ2-7
d_call: .
cdr3_length: 15
v_call: TRBV5-1
cdr3_aa: CASSLGPDRTYEQYF

j_call: TRBJ2-7
d_call: .
cdr3_length: 16
v_call: TRBV18
cdr3_aa: CASSPPWGPQSAEQYF

j_call: TRBJ2-1
d_call: TRBD2
cdr3_length: 16
v_call: TRBV6-5
cdr3_aa: CASSSRRLASYNEQFF

j_call: TRBJ2-2
d_call: .
cdr3_length: 13
v_call: TRBV7-2
cdr3_aa: CASSSPKTGELFF

j_call: TRBJ1-5
d_call: .
cdr3_length: 14
v_call: TRBV30
cdr3_aa: CAWSVKQLHQPQHF

j_call: TRBJ1-2
d_call: .
cdr3_length: 15
v_call: TRBV15
cdr3_aa: CATSRDLGGVGGYTF

j_call: TRBJ2-3
d_call: .
cdr3_length: 13
v_call: TRBV18
cdr3_aa: CASGGFSTDTQYF

j_call: TRBJ1-1
d_call: .
cdr3_length: 14
v_call: TRBV4-2
cdr3_aa: CASSQALVRNEAFF

j_call: TRBJ2-1
d_call: TRBD2
cdr3_length: 19
v_call: TRBV7-3
cdr3_aa: CASSLNPRASGGAYNEQFF

j_call: TRBJ2-1
d_call: TRBD2
cdr3_length: 16
v_call: TRBV5-4
cdr3_aa: CASSRFSGGIDNEQFF

j_call: TRBJ1-2
d_call: .
cdr3_length: 14
v_call: TRBV29-1
cdr3_aa: CSVLTESGNYGYTF

j_call: TRBJ1-1
d_call: .
cdr3_length: 15
v_call: TRBV28
cdr3_aa: CASSLRKSFNTEAFF

j_call: TRBJ2-5
d_call: TRBD2
cdr3_length: 16
v_call: TRBV5-1
cdr3_aa: CASSLVGLAGQETQYF

j_call: TRBJ2-1
d_call: TRBD1
cdr3_length: 14
v_call: TRBV6-5
cdr3_aa: CASSTLTGVHEQFF

j_call: TRBJ2-3
d_call: .
cdr3_length: 17
v_call: TRBV6-1
cdr3_aa: CASSELRGTLPADTQYF

j_call: TRBJ2-3
d_call: TRBD1
cdr3_length: 14
v_call: TRBV5-1
cdr3_aa: CASSLGQSTDTQYF

j_call: TRBJ2-2
d_call: TRBD2
cdr3_length: 14
v_call: TRBV30
cdr3_aa: CAYTSGGASGELFF

j_call: TRBJ2-5
d_call: .
cdr3_length: 15
v_call: TRBV6-5
cdr3_aa: CASQPRQIIEETQYF

j_call: TRBJ1-3
d_call: .
cdr3_length: 15
v_call: TRBV5-6
cdr3_aa: CASSLGGGSGNTIYF

j_call: TRBJ1-5
d_call: .
cdr3_length: 14
v_call: TRBV27
cdr3_aa: CASSPQNSNQPQHF

j_call: TRBJ2-5
d_call: TRBD1
cdr3_length: 14
v_call: TRBV7-9
cdr3_aa: CASSRDRGPETQYF

j_call: TRBJ1-3
d_call: TRBD1
cdr3_length: 19
v_call: TRBV4-1
cdr3_aa: CASSQGPMRTGHSGNTIYF

j_call: TRBJ2-1
d_call: .
cdr3_length: 13
v_call: TRBV13
cdr3_aa: CASSLGWGGEQFF

j_call: TRBJ2-3
d_call: TRBD2
cdr3_length: 17
v_call: TRBV9
cdr3_aa: CASSVGRGGPSTDTQYF

j_call: TRBJ1-4
d_call: .
cdr3_length: 16
v_call: TRBV15
cdr3_aa: CATSRERTGGQEKLFF

j_call: TRBJ1-1
d_call: TRBD1
cdr3_length: 13
v_call: TRBV10-3
cdr3_aa: CATTRDSNTEAFF